The next 15 T cell receptor beta chains were all read from a single sample in a study of T-cell memory formation after mild COVID-19 (dated by TCRdb to 2020 to 2023). Library creation used 5' RACE. The sample was run on an Illumina NovaSeq 6000. TCRdb redid the processing of the public reads, applying fastp at Q25 and MiXCR, and retained in-frame beta chains. Here each entry gathers all rows of one CDR3 protein and keeps the most common genes and DNA. In this sample the table shows over 450,000 distinct CDR3 sequences, around 21% of which occur a single time. In total, the top ten clones hold 12% of the sample. The specimen was PBMCs or a T cell subset sorted from them (not recorded which). The receptors were sampled from an adult woman who had mild COVID-19 (a few samples of this study predate the infection). The sample titles of this study are shuffled in the database, so cell type and time point are left out; the donor was told from shared clones.

In this sample, this clonotype turned up a few times. V is TRBV29-1 and J is TRBJ2-1, with D maybe TRBD1 (6 bases). CDR3 length: 14 amino acids. V was shortened by 3 bases and J by 7 bases, with 16 bases between the two germline ends. CDR1 and CDR2 from the germline V gene are SQVTM and ANQGSEA. CDR3 sequence: CSVDRAWQGNEQFF. CDR3 DNA sequence: TGCAGCGTTGATCGTGCGTGGCAGGGGAATGAGCAGTTCTTC.

This clonotype was counted a few times. The gene calls are TRBV12-3 or TRBV12-4 and TRBJ2-2; D is uncertain. This CDR3 is built from 15 residues. V lost 6 bases and J lost 3, with 14 bases in between. The CDR3: CASRYSPHYTGELFF. The CDR3 DNA reads TGTGCCAGCAGATATTCACCCCACTACACCGGGGAGCTGTTTTTT.

This clonotype has just a few counts. The genes are TRBV20-1 and TRBJ2-1; possible D gene TRBD1, 6 bases. This CDR3 spans 16 amino acids. Trimming pared 1 base from V and 3 bases from J, leaving 16 bases between. Germline CDR1 reads DFQATT; CDR2 reads SNEGSKA (reference sequence). As DNA, the CDR3 is TGCAGTGCTAGAGTCCAGCAGGGGACCCTCTACAATGAGCAGTTCTTC. This codes for CSARVQQGTLYNEQFF.

The rearrangement uses TRBV5-1 and TRBJ2-2; 8 nucleotides align to TRBD1. Losses at the gene ends were 4 bases for V and 8 bases for J; bases not matched to a gene: 10. This CDR3 has 15 amino acids. Germline V gene sequence: CDR1 SGHRS, CDR2 YFSETQ. This chain's CDR3 is CASSLLTGDLGELFF. In DNA form, the CDR3 reads TGCGCCAGCAGCCTGTTGACAGGGGACTTAGGGGAGCTGTTTTTT.

The chain combines TRBV6-2 or TRBV6-3 with TRBJ2-2; D is unclear. CDR3 length equals 13 residues. The V gene lost 5 bases and the J gene lost 4 bases, with 8 bases spanning the gap. CDR1 and CDR2 (germline): MNHEY, SVGEGT. As DNA, the CDR3 is TGTGCCAGCAGTATGCAGCTCACCGGGGAGCTGTTTTTT. As protein: CASSMQLTGELFF.

The rearrangement links TRBV7-6 to TRBJ2-7; D is unresolved. This CDR3 contains 8 residues. V lost 4 bases, J lost 10 bases, and 2 bases lay in between. The germline V gene has CDR1 SGHVS and CDR2 FNYEAQ. CDR3 residues: CASSSQYF. As DNA, the CDR3 is TGTGCCAGCAGCTCCCAGTACTTC.

This clonotype has only a few counts. This chain links TRBV20-1 with TRBJ1-2, with D maybe TRBD1 (6 bases). The V end lost 0 bases, the J end lost 5 bases, and 7 bases lay between the germline ends. Germline loops: CDR1 DFQATT, CDR2 SNEGSKA (reference sequence). This CDR3 comprises 12 residues. The CDR3 spells CSARDQGYGYTF. CDR3 coding DNA: TGCAGTGCTAGAGATCAGGGGTATGGCTACACCTTC.

The J gene is TRBJ2-6, the V gene TRBV5-6; no clear D. This CDR3 region has 14 residues. Germline-derived CDR1 and CDR2 are SGHDT and YYEEEE. Trimming stripped 0 bases from V and 2 bases from J, with 3 bases between. The DNA of the CDR3 is TGTGCCAGCAGCTTGGCGCCTGGGGCCAACGTCCTGACTTTC. Protein: CASSLAPGANVLTF.

There are a few counts of this clonotype. The gene calls are TRBV6-5 and TRBJ1-1; D uncertain. The CDR3 consists of 13 residues. Germline values: CDR1 MNHEY, CDR2 SVGAGI. The germline V and J ends were trimmed by 5 bases and 4 bases, with 11 bases remaining between them. The CDR3 nucleotides read TGTGCCAGCAGTCATACCGCGGGCACTGAAGCTTTCTTT. Encoded protein: CASSHTAGTEAFF.

In this sample, this clonotype turned up a few times. V and J are TRBV3-1 and TRBJ2-2; D possibly matches TRBD1 or TRBD2 (5 bases each). Looked up from germline, CDR1 is LGHDT and CDR2 is YNNKEL (reference sequence). The CDR3 spans 16 residues. V lost 1 base and J 3 bases, leaving 12 bases between the germline ends. In DNA form, the CDR3 reads TGTGCCAGCAGCCAAGTTGCCGGGGCGTACACCGGGGAGCTGTTTTTT. It yields the protein CASSQVAGAYTGELFF.

The chain uses TRBV5-1 and TRBJ2-1, with 9 positions matching TRBD1. V trimming: 4 bases; J trimming: 8 bases; junction bases outside the gene matches: 7. The CDR3 is made up of 14 amino acids. Germline V gene sequence: CDR1 SGHRS, CDR2 YFSETQ. CDR3 in amino acids: CASSLGQGRDEQFF. The CDR3 bases are TGCGCCAGCAGCCTAGGACAGGGGCGGGATGAGCAGTTCTTC.

The CDR3 loop reads CASSIRGVPRQYF. In DNA, the CDR3 is TGTGCCAGTAGTATAAGGGGCGTTCCACGGCAGTACTTC. The V and J genes are TRBV19 and TRBJ2-7; a possible D gene is TRBD1 (5 bases). Germline V CDR1 and CDR2: LNHDA, SQIVND (reference sequence). The CDR3 has 13 residues. Trimming left V 2 bases short and J 9 bases short, with 14 bases between.

This clonotype was counted many times. The chain recombines TRBV20-1 with TRBJ2-3, with TRBD2 matching 9 bases. The germline CDR1 and CDR2 sequences are DFQATT and SNEGSKA (reference sequence). The junction had 4 bases not matched to a gene; V was cut back by 4 bases and J by 5 bases. The CDR3 totals 13 residues. The CDR3 spells CSANPSGIDTQYF. CDR3 DNA: TGCAGTGCTAATCCTAGCGGGATAGATACGCAGTATTTT.

In this sample, this clonotype turned up a few times. The chain employs TRBV5-1 and TRBJ2-1; D is perhaps TRBD2 (6 bases). The V gene's germline CDR1 is SGHRS and CDR2 YFSETQ. Deletions cut 4 bases from V and 0 bases from J, with 14 bases between. CDR3 length: 16 residues. The CDR3 loop reads CASSPGGDSSYNEQFF. The CDR3 region has the DNA TGCGCCAGCAGCCCCGGGGGTGACAGCTCCTACAATGAGCAGTTCTTC.

V usage is TRBV10-3 and J usage is TRBJ2-2; D ambiguous. The V end lost 4 bases, the J end lost 5 bases, and 14 bases lay between the germline ends. The germline gives CDR1 ENHRY, CDR2 SYGVKD. The CDR3 runs 15 residues. The CDR3 sequence is CAISVQLLGTGELFF. The DNA of the CDR3 is TGTGCCATCAGTGTTCAGTTATTGGGGACCGGGGAGCTGTTTTTT.